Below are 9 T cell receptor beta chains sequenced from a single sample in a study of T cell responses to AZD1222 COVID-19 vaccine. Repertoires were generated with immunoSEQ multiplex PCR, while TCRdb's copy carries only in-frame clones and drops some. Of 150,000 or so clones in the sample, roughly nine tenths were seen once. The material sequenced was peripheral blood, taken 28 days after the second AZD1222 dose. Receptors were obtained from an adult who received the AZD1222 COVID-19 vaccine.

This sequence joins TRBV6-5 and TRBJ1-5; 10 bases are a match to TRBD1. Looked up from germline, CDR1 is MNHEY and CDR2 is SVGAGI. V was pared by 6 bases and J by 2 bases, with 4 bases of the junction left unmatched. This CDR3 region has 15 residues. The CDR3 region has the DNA TGTGCCAGCAGCATGACAGGGGGCGGCAATCAGCCCCAGCATTTT. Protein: CASSMTGGGNQPQHF.

CDR3 region: CSVDGTANYGYTF. The CDR3 DNA reads TGCAGCGTTGATGGGACGGCTAACTATGGCTACACCTTC. V and J are TRBV29-1 and TRBJ1-2; maybe TRBD1 (5 bases). Germline CDR1 is SQVTM and CDR2 is ANQGSEA. The CDR3 covers 13 residues. V was clipped by 3 bases and J by 0 bases, with 8 bases between them.

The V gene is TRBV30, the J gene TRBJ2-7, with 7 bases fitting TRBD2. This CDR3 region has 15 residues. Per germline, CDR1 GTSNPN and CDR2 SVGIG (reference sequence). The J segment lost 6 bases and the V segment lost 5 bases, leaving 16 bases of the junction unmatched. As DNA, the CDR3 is TGTGCCTGGGGGAGGGAGGAGAATGGATGGACCGAGCAGTACTTC. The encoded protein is CAWGREENGWTEQYF.

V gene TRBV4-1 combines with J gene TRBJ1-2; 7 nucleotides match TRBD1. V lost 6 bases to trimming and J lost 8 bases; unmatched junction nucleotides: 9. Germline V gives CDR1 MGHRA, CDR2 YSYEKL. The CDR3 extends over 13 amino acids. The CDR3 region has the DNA TGCGCCAGCAGGCACACAGGGGCGGGGGGCTACACCTTC. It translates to CASRHTGAGGYTF.

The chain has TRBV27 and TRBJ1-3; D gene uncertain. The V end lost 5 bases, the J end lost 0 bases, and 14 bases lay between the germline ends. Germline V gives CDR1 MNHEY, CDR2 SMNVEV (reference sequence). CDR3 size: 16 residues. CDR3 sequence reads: CASSHYSGLSGNTIYF. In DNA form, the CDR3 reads TGTGCCAGCAGTCATTACTCGGGCCTCTCTGGAAACACCATATATTTT.

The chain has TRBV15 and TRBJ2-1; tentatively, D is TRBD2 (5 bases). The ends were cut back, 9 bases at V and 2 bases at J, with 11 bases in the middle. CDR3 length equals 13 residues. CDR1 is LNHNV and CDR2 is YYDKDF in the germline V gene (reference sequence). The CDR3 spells CATTSGTYNEQFF. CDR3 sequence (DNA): TGTGCCACAACGTCGGGAACCTACAATGAGCAGTTCTTC.

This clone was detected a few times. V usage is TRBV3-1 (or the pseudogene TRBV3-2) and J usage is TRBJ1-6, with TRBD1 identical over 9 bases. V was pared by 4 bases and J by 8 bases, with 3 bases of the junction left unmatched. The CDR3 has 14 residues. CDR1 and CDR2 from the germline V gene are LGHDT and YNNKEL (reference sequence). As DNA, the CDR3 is TGTGCCAGCAGCCCCGGGACAGGGTATTCACCCCTCCACTTT. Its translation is CASSPGTGYSPLHF.

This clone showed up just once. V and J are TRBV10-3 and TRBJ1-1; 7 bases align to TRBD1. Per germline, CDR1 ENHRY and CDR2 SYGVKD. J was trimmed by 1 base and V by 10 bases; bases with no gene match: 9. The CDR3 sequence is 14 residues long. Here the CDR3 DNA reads TGTGCCACCCAACAGGGGTCATCGAACACTGAAGCTTTCTTT. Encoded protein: CATQQGSSNTEAFF.

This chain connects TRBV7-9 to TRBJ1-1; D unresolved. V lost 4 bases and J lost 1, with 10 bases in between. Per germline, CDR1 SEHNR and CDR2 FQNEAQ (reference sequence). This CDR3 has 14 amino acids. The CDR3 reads CASSSIPGNTEAFF. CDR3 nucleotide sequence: TGTGCCAGCAGCTCCATACCCGGGAACACTGAAGCTTTCTTT.